The 9 T cell receptor beta chains below all came from one sample that was sequenced in a study of blood T cell repertoires in COVID-19. TCRdb's table, derived via immunoSEQ multiplex PCR, lists solely in-frame clones and lacks some. The data show approximately 390,000 clones, around 90% seen once. The source material was PBMCs or T cells enriched from blood (not recorded which). These receptors were obtained from a woman in her thirties or forties with acute COVID-19.

This chain uses TRBV18 with TRBJ2-1; 10 positions agree with TRBD1. The germline gives CDR1 KGHSH, CDR2 LQKENI. The CDR3 covers 15 residues. V was pared by 6 bases and J by 7 bases, with 9 bases of the junction left unmatched. CDR3 coding DNA: TGTGCCAGCTCGCCGGGACAGGGGTTTGTGAATGAGCAGTTCTTC. It specifies CASSPGQGFVNEQFF.

The chain carries TRBV19 and TRBJ2-1, with 10 positions matching TRBD2. Germline loops: CDR1 LNHDA, CDR2 SQIVND (reference sequence). This CDR3 comprises 15 residues. V lost 3 bases, J lost 5 bases, and 4 bases stayed unmatched. The CDR3 DNA follows: TGTGCCAGTAGTATCCAGCGGGGGGGGAACAATGAGCAGTTCTTC. Translation: CASSIQRGGNNEQFF.

This CDR3 reads CASSDPLTYSNYGYTF. The CDR3 bases are TGTGCCAGCAGTGATCCCTTGACATACTCTAACTATGGCTACACCTTC. The chain joins TRBV6-1 to TRBJ1-2; D call uncertain. From germline, CDR1 is MNHNS and CDR2 SASEGT. The CDR3 has 16 residues. Trimming left V 3 bases short and J 0 bases short, with 14 bases between.

The chain employs TRBV7-8 and TRBJ1-3; D unclear. Trimming took off 6 bases at V and 0 bases at J, with 15 bases between the two ends. Germline V lookup: CDR1 SGHVS, CDR2 FQNEAQ. The CDR3 covers 16 residues. CDR3 sequence reads: CASSRDGWSSGNTIYF. The CDR3 nucleotides are TGTGCCAGCAGTCGAGACGGCTGGAGCTCTGGAAACACCATATATTTT.

This clone was seen just once. The gene calls are TRBV7-6 and TRBJ2-2; D is possibly TRBD1 (7 bases). The V end lost 5 bases, the J end lost 4 bases, and 14 bases lay between the germline ends. The CDR3 has 15 amino acids. In germline, CDR1 is SGHVS, CDR2 FNYEAQ. CDR3 in amino acids: CASSARQGGTGELFF. The CDR3 DNA reads as TGTGCCAGCAGCGCTAGACAGGGAGGCACCGGGGAGCTGTTTTTT.

This sequence joins TRBV20-1 and TRBJ2-7, with TRBD1 as a possible D gene (6 bases). The CDR3 is made up of 15 amino acids. Germline CDR1 reads DFQATT; CDR2 reads SNEGSKA (reference sequence). The V end lost 3 bases, the J end lost 4 bases, and 19 bases lay between the germline ends. CDR3 coding DNA: TGCAGTGCTAGTGGTCGGGCAGGGGAGCGTTACGAGCAGTACTTC. Translation gives CSASGRAGERYEQYF.

Only one count was recorded for this clone. DNA for the CDR3: TGTGCCAGCAGCTTGTGGGACAGGGCATTTGGGACGTTGGGCTACACCTTC. Its protein is CASSLWDRAFGTLGYTF. The chain links TRBV5-6 to TRBJ1-2, with 9 bases matching TRBD1. Looked up from germline, CDR1 is SGHDT and CDR2 is YYEEEE. V shed 1 base and J 8 bases; nucleotides not matched to a gene: 15. CDR3 length: 17 amino acids.

The chain links TRBV24-1 to TRBJ1-5; 12 nucleotides agree with TRBD1. The CDR3 is made up of 19 amino acids. V lost 8 bases and J lost 11; bases outside the gene matches: 24. CDR1 is KGHDR, CDR2 SFDVKD, per germline. CDR3: CATTSLGTGGTLADRAQHF. The CDR3 bases are TGTGCCACCACCAGTCTCGGGACAGGGGGCACCCTCGCCGATCGGGCCCAGCATTTT.

This chain uses TRBV5-6 with TRBJ1-1; D might be TRBD1 (5 bases). V lost 3 bases, J lost 5 bases, and 20 bases lay in between. CDR3 length: 16 amino acids. Germline assignment: CDR1 SGHDT and CDR2 YYEEEE. The CDR3 sequence is CASSSDPDGGLTEAFF. The CDR3, as DNA: TGTGCCAGCAGCTCCGACCCCGACGGGGGATTGACTGAAGCTTTCTTT.